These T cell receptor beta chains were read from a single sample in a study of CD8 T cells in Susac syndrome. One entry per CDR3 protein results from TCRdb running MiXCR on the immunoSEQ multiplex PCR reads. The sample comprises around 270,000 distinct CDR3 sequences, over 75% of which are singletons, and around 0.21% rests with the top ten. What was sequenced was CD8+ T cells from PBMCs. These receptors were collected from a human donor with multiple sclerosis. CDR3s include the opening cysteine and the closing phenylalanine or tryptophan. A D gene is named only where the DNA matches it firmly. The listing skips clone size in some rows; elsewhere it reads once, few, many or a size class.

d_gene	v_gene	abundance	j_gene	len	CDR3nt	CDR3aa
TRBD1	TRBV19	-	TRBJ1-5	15	TGTGCCAGCCTCCTACAGGGGGCTAGCAATCAGCCCCAGCATTTT	CASLLQGASNQPQHF
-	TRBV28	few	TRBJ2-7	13	TGTGCCAGCAGTTTTAATGAAGGTGGTGAGCAGTACTTC	CASSFNEGGEQYF
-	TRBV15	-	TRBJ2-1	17	TGTGCCACCAGCAGAGAACCCGCGGCTTTCGCGGTCAATGAGCAGTTCTTC	CATSREPAAFAVNEQFF
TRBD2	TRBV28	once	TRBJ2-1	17	TGTGCCAGCAGCCTATCCTCGGGACTAGCTTACTACAATGAGCAGTTCTTC	CASSLSSGLAYYNEQFF
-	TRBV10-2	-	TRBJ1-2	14	TGCGCCAGCAGTGAGGACACAGCCGACTATGGCTACACCTTC	CASSEDTADYGYTF
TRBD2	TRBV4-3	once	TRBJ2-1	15	TGCGCCAGCAGCCAAACGACTAGCGGTTACAATGAGCAGTTCTTC	CASSQTTSGYNEQFF
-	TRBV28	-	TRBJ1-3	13	TGTGCCAGCAGTTACAGCTCTGGAAACACCATATATTTT	CASSYSSGNTIYF
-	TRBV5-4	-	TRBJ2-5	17	TGTGCCAGCAGCCCACCCCCCGGGACCCCCTACCGGGAGACCCAGTACTTC	CASSPPPGTPYRETQYF
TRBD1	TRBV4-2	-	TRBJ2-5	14	TGTGCCAGCAGCCCGGGACAGGAAGCAGAGACCCAGTACTTC	CASSPGQEAETQYF
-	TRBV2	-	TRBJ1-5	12	TGTGCCAGCAGGGACAGCAATCAGCCCCAGCATTTT	CASRDSNQPQHF
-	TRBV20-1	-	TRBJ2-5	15	TGCAGTGCGCAACAAGACTACATTAGCCAAGAGACCCAGTACTTC	CSAQQDYISQETQYF
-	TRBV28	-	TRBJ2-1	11	TGTGCCAGTATCGGTTACAATGAGCAGTTCTTC	CASIGYNEQFF
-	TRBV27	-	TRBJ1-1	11	TGTGCCACCAGAGGAGGCACTGAAGCTTTCTTT	CATRGGTEAFF
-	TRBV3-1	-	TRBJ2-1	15	TGTGCCAGCAGCCAAGATCATCACACCTTCAATGAGCAGTTCTTC	CASSQDHHTFNEQFF
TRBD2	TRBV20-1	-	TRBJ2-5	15	TGCAGTGCTAGAGGCCCAGCGGGACTGGAAGAGACCCAGTACTTC	CSARGPAGLEETQYF
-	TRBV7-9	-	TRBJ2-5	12	TGTGCCAGCAGGTTCTGGGGAGAGACCCAGTACTTC	CASRFWGETQYF
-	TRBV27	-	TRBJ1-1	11	TGTGCCAGCAGGGTGGGCACTGAAGCTTTCTTT	CASRVGTEAFF
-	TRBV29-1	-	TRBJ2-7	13	TGCAGCGTCCTAGGGGAAACCGCCTACGAGCAGTACTTC	CSVLGETAYEQYF
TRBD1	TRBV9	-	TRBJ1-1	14	TGTGCCAGCAGCGCCGGGACAGGGAGGACTGAAGCTTTCTTT	CASSAGTGRTEAFF
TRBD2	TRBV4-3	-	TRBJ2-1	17	TGCGCCAGCAGCCAAGGGACTAGCGGGGTTTCCTACAATGAGCAGTTCTTC	CASSQGTSGVSYNEQFF
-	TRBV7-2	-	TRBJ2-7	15	TGTGCCAGCAGCTTAGTACGGATGGGGGAGTACGAGCAGTACTTC	CASSLVRMGEYEQYF
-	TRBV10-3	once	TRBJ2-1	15	TGTGCCATCAGTGAGCCGGGACTTGGAAACAATGAGCAGTTCTTC	CAISEPGLGNNEQFF
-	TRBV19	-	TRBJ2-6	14	TGTGCCAGTAGTATGGGACCCGGGGCCAACGTCCTGACTTTC	CASSMGPGANVLTF
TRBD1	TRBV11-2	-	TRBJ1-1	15	TGTGCCAGCAGCGACGGACAGGTACTGAACACTGAAGCTTTCTTT	CASSDGQVLNTEAFF
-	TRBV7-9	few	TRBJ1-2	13	TGTGCCAGCACCGTGACCGGGGACTATGGCTACACCTTC	CASTVTGDYGYTF
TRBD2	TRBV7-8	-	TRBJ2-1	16	TGTGCCAGCAGCTTAGTTTCTAGCGGTATATACAATGAGCAGTTCTTC	CASSLVSSGIYNEQFF
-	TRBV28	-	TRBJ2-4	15	TGTGCCAGCAGTTTAGATTTTCTGGGGGAGAACATTCAGTACTTC	CASSLDFLGENIQYF
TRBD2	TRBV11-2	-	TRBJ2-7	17	TGTGCCAGCAGCCATAGCGGGAGCAGCCCTTATGGTTACGAGCAGTACTTC	CASSHSGSSPYGYEQYF
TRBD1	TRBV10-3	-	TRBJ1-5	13	TGTGCCATCAGTGAGTCGACAGGGCAGCCCCAGCATTTT	CAISESTGQPQHF
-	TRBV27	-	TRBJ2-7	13	TGTGCCAGCAGTATACAGGGCCCCTACGAGCAGTACTTC	CASSIQGPYEQYF
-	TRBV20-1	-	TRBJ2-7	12	TGCAGTGCTAGAGGTAACGGTTACGAGCAGTACTTC	CSARGNGYEQYF
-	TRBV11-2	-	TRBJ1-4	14	TGTGCCAGCAGCTCACAGGGCCCTAATGAAAAACTGTTTTTT	CASSSQGPNEKLFF